These 9 T cell receptor beta chains were sequenced from one sample in a study of OX40 agonist ivuxolimab in advanced cancers. TCRdb's table, derived via immunoSEQ multiplex PCR, lists solely in-frame clones and lacks some. The data hold approximately 48,000 clones, with around nine tenths observed a single time. The input for sequencing was CD4+ or CD8+ T cells sorted from blood, taken in a trial of the OX40 agonist ivuxolimab. The receptors derive from an adult with an advanced solid tumor such as melanoma, head and neck, liver or kidney cancer.

V and J are TRBV9 and TRBJ1-1, with D tentatively TRBD1 (6 bases). This CDR3 comprises 14 residues. The V end lost 6 bases, the J end lost 1 base, and 13 bases lay between the germline ends. Germline values: CDR1 SGDLS, CDR2 YYNGEE. CDR3 bases: TGTGCCAGCAAGACGGGACATACGAACACTGAAGCTTTCTTT. Translated, it gives CASKTGHTNTEAFF.

The V call is TRBV4-1, the J call TRBJ2-4, with a tentative D call TRBD2 (6 bases). Germline CDR1 is MGHRA and CDR2 is YSYEKL. Trimming stripped 1 base from V and 5 bases from J, with 12 bases between. This CDR3 is built from 15 residues. The CDR3, as DNA: TGCGCCAGCAGCCAAGTAGCAGGCGGGGAAAACATTCAGTACTTC. Translation: CASSQVAGGENIQYF.

V and J are TRBV6-1 and TRBJ1-1, with 8 nucleotides matching TRBD1. Germline V CDR1 and CDR2: MNHNS, SASEGT. This CDR3 has 14 amino acids. Trimming cost V 8 bases and J 5 bases; bases outside gene matches: 10. The CDR3 here is CASGGPGGWTEAFF. The CDR3 region has the DNA TGTGCCAGCGGAGGCCCAGGGGGCTGGACTGAAGCTTTCTTT.

The J gene is TRBJ1-5, the V gene TRBV25-1, with 7 bases matching TRBD1. In germline, CDR1 is MGHDK, CDR2 SYGVNS. This CDR3 is 15 amino acids long. V gave up 2 bases and J gave up 4 bases; unmatched junction bases: 5. CDR3 sequence reads: CASSENRGENQPQHF. Here the CDR3 DNA reads TGTGCCAGCAGTGAAAACAGGGGAGAAAATCAGCCCCAGCATTTT.

This chain uses TRBV5-4 with TRBJ1-1, with D hard to call. Trimming pared 0 bases from V and 4 bases from J, leaving 7 bases between. The CDR3 has 13 amino acids. From germline, CDR1 is SGHNT and CDR2 YYREEE (reference sequence). CDR3 bases: TGTGCCAGCAGCTTGGCCGTGGTCACTGAAGCTTTCTTT. It specifies CASSLAVVTEAFF. The full variable domain, rest sourced from reference TRBV5-4 and TRBJ1-1, is ETGVTQSPTHLIKTRGQQVTLRCSSQSGHNTVSWYQQALGQGPQFIFQYYREEENGRGNFPPRFSGLQFPNYSSELNVNALELDDSALYLCASSLAVVTEAFFGQGTRLTVV.

This clone was seen once. The rearrangement links TRBV7-2 to TRBJ2-5; 8 nucleotides line up with TRBD1. The CDR3 is 16 residues long. Germline CDR1 and CDR2: SGHTA and FQGNSA. V lost 4 bases, J lost 3 bases, and 10 bases stayed unmatched. CDR3 in DNA: TGTGCCAGCAGCTCCCTCAGGGGGCCCACGAAAGAGACCCAGTACTTC. Protein sequence: CASSSLRGPTKETQYF.

This sequence joins TRBV5-6 and TRBJ2-7; D might be TRBD2 (7 bases). Germline-derived CDR1 and CDR2 are SGHDT and YYEEEE. Trimming took off 3 bases at V and 5 bases at J, with 12 bases between the two ends. The CDR3 contains 13 residues. Written as DNA, the CDR3 is TGTGCCAGCAGCTGGGGGGGGGCCCACGAGCAGTACTTC. It codes for CASSWGGAHEQYF.

The chain combines TRBV7-9 with TRBJ2-3; maybe TRBD2 (5 bases). Trimming took off 7 bases at V and 2 bases at J, with 10 bases between the two ends. The CDR3 extends over 13 amino acids. The germline V gene has CDR1 SEHNR and CDR2 FQNEAQ (reference sequence). The CDR3 DNA reads as TGTGCCAGCATGGAGGAATACACAGATACGCAGTATTTT. Amino acids: CASMEEYTDTQYF.

The chain is built from TRBV9 and TRBJ2-3; D might be TRBD1 (6 bases). Per the germline V gene, CDR1 is SGDLS and CDR2 is YYNGEE. The V gene lost 4 bases and the J gene lost 6 bases, with 21 bases spanning the gap. The CDR3 spans 16 residues. The DNA for the CDR3 is TGTGCCAGCAGCTCCCCCGTAGAGGGGGTGACGGATACGCAGTATTTT. This sequence encodes CASSSPVEGVTDTQYF. Full variable domain (remainder filled in from reference TRBV9 and TRBJ2-3): DSGVTQTPKHLITATGQRVTLRCSPRSGDLSVYWYQQSLDQGLQFLIQYYNGEERAKGNILERFSAQQFPDLHSELNLSSLELGDSALYFCASSSPVEGVTDTQYFGPGTRLTVL.